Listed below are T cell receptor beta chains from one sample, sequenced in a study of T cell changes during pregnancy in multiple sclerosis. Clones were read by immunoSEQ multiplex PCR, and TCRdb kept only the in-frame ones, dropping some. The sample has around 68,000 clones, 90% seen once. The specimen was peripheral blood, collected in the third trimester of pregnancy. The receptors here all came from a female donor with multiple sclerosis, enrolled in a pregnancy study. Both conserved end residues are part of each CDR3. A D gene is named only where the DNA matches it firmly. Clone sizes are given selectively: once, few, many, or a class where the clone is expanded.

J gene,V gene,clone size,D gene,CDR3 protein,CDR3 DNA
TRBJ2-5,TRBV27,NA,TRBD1,CASSHDRGLVTQYF,TGTGCCAGCAGCCACGACAGGGGGCTCGTGACCCAGTACTTC
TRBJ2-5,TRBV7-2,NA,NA,CASSLDSRLTQYF,TGTGCCAGCAGCTTGGACTCCCGGCTTACCCAGTACTTC
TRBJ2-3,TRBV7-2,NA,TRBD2,CASSPSGRAADTQYF,TGTGCCAGCAGCCCTAGCGGGAGGGCCGCAGATACGCAGTATTTT
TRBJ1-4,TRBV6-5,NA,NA,CASSWGLDGEKLFF,TGTGCCAGCAGTTGGGGACTGGATGGCGAAAAACTGTTTTTT
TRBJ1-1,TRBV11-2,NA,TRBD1,CASSLDRVWDSLNTEAFF,TGTGCCAGCAGCTTAGATCGCGTCTGGGACAGCTTGAACACTGAAGCTTTCTTT
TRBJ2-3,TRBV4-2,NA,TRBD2,CASSQVGGTDTQYF,TGTGCCAGCAGCCAAGTGGGGGGGACAGATACGCAGTATTTT
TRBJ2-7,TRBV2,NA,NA,CASGGAGSSYEQYF,TGTGCCAGCGGAGGGGCGGGTTCCTCCTACGAGCAGTACTTC
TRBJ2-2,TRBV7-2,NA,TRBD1,CASSLAGTEAGELFF,TGTGCCAGCAGCTTAGCGGGGACAGAGGCCGGGGAGCTGTTTTTT
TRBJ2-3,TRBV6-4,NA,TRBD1,CASSDSRTGADTQYF,TGTGCCAGCAGTGACTCTCGTACAGGGGCAGATACGCAGTATTTT
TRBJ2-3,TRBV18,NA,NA,CASSPPGLAQDTQYF,TGTGCCAGCTCACCACCGGGACTCGCCCAGGATACGCAGTATTTT
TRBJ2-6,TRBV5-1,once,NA,CASSLVLSGASGANVLTF,TGCGCCAGCAGCTTGGTTCTGTCGGGAGCATCTGGGGCCAACGTCCTGACTTTC
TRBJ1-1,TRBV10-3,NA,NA,CAISPGNMNTEAFF,TGTGCCATCAGCCCGGGAAATATGAACACTGAAGCTTTCTTT
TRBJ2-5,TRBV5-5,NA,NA,CASSTGDQETQYF,TGTGCCAGCAGCACCGGGGACCAAGAGACCCAGTACTTC
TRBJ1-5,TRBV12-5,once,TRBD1,CASGSTGRIQPQHF,TGTGCTAGTGGTTCGACAGGGAGGATTCAGCCCCAGCATTTT
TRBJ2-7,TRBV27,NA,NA,CASSFTWTDEQYF,TGTGCCAGCAGTTTCACCTGGACAGACGAGCAGTACTTC
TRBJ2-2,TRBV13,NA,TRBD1,CASSPRQGKVAGELFF,TGTGCCAGCAGCCCCCGACAGGGGAAGGTCGCCGGGGAGCTGTTTTTT
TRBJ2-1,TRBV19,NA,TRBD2,CASRPAGSSYNEQFF,TGTGCCAGTCGGCCAGCGGGAAGCTCCTACAATGAGCAGTTCTTC
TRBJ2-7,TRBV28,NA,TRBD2,CASTHGSLAGRDEQYF,TGTGCCAGCACCCACGGGTCACTAGCGGGAAGGGACGAGCAGTACTTC
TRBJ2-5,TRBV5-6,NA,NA,CASSTMETQYF,TGTGCCAGCAGCACAATGGAGACCCAGTACTTC
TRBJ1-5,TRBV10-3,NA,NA,CAISESTSAGIRPQHF,TGTGCCATCAGTGAGTCGACCTCGGCAGGCATACGGCCCCAGCATTTT
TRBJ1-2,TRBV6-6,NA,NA,CASSQTKFLYGYTF,TGTGCCAGCAGTCAGACAAAGTTTCTTTATGGCTACACCTTC
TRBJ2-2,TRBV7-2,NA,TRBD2,CASTAGGNELFF,TGTGCCAGCACCGCGGGGGGCAATGAGCTGTTTTTT
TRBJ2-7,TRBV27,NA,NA,CASSLWAGVYEQYF,TGTGCCAGCAGTTTATGGGCAGGGGTCTACGAGCAGTACTTC
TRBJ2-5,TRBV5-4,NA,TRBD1,CASSLDRGTQYF,TGTGCCAGCAGCTTGGACAGGGGAACCCAGTACTTC
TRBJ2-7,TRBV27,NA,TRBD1,CASRLQGSAYEQYF,TGTGCCAGCAGGCTACAGGGGAGTGCCTACGAGCAGTACTTC
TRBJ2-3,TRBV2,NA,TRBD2,CANTLTSGSTDTQYF,TGTGCCAACACCTTGACTAGCGGAAGCACAGATACGCAGTATTTT
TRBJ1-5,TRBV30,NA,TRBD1,CALPGQAEPGSNQPQHF,TGTGCCTTACCGGGACAGGCGGAACCGGGGAGCAATCAGCCCCAGCATTTT
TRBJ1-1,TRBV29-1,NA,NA,CSVERRLNTEAFF,TGCAGCGTTGAACGGCGGCTAAACACTGAAGCTTTCTTT
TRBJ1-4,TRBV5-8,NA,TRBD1,CASSPGQGDEKLFF,TGTGCCAGCAGCCCGGGACAGGGAGACGAAAAACTGTTTTTT
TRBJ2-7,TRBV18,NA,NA,CASFTGQDEQYF,TGTGCCAGCTTCACCGGTCAGGACGAGCAGTACTTC
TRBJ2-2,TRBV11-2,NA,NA,CASTRSGSNTGELFF,TGTGCCAGCACTAGGAGCGGTTCGAACACCGGGGAGCTGTTTTTT
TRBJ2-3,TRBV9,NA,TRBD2,CASSVVSGSADTQYF,TGTGCCAGCAGCGTAGTGAGCGGGAGCGCAGATACGCAGTATTTT
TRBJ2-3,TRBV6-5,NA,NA,CASSRARVSDTQYF,TGTGCCAGCAGTCGGGCGCGGGTTTCAGATACGCAGTATTTT
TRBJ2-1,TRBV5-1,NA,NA,CASSTAPGLYNEQFF,TGCGCCAGCAGCACGGCCCCGGGACTTTACAATGAGCAGTTCTTC
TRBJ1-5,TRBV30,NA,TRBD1,CAWSEQTGGNQPQHF,TGTGCCTGGAGTGAGCAGACAGGGGGCAATCAGCCCCAGCATTTT
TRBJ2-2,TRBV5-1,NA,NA,CASSLAVRAGGELFF,TGCGCCAGCAGCTTGGCTGTGAGGGCAGGCGGGGAGCTGTTTTTT
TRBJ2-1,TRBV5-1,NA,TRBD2,CASSEGLAGVVYNEQFF,TGCGCCAGCAGCGAGGGACTAGCGGGAGTCGTCTACAATGAGCAGTTCTTC
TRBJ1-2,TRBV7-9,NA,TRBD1,CASSHRTGVDYGYTF,TGTGCCAGCAGCCACCGGACAGGGGTGGACTATGGCTACACCTTC
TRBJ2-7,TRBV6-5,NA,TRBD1,CASSAGTGAYEQYF,TGTGCCAGCAGTGCCGGGACAGGGGCTTACGAGCAGTACTTC
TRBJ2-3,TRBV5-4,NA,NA,CASSIQITDTQYF,TGTGCCAGCAGCATACAGATCACAGATACGCAGTATTTT
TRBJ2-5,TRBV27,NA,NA,CASNPWRETQYF,TGTGCCAGCAACCCGTGGAGGGAGACCCAGTACTTC
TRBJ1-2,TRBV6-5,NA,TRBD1,CASSGQGGGSGYTF,TGTGCCAGCAGTGGACAGGGGGGAGGGTCTGGCTACACCTTC
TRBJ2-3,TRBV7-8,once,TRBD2,CASSYEAWEGTTDTQYF,TGTGCCAGCAGTTATGAAGCGTGGGAGGGTACCACAGATACGCAGTATTTT
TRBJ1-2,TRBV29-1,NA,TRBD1,CSVGQGDGYTF,TGCAGCGTCGGACAGGGGGACGGCTACACCTTC